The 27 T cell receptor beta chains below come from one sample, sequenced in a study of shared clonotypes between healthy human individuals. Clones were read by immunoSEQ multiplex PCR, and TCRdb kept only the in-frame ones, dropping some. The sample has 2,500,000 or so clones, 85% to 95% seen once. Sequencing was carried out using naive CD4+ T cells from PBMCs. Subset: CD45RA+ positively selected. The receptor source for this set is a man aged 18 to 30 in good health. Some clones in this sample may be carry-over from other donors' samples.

CDR3 nucleotide sequence: TGCAGCGGGAACCGGGACAGCGGCACAGATACGCAGTATTTT. Amino acid sequence: CSGNRDSGTDTQYF. V usage is TRBV29-1 and J usage is TRBJ2-3; 7 nucleotides align to TRBD1. Germline V gene data show CDR1 as SQVTM and CDR2 as ANQGSEA. CDR3 length: 14 residues. V dropped 7 bases and J dropped 1; count of bases not matched to a gene: 8.

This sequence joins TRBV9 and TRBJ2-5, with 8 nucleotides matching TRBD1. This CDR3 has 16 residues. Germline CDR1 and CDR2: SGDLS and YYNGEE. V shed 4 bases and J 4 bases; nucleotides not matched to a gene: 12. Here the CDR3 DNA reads TGTGCCAGCAGCTTGAGGACAGGGCCCGCCCGAGAGACCCAGTACTTC. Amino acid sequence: CASSLRTGPARETQYF.

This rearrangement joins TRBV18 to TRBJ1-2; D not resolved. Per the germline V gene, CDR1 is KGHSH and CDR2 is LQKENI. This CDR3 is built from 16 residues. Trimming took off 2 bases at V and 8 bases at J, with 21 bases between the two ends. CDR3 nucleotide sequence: TGTGCCAGCTCACCAGGGTCCCAGCCCGACCTGGGGGGCTACACCTTC. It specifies CASSPGSQPDLGGYTF.

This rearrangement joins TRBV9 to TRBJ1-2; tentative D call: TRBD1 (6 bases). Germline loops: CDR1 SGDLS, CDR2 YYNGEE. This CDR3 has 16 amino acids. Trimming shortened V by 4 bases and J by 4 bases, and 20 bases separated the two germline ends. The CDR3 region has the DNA TGTGCCAGCAGCCCTCGCGGACAGTCCTCCCCCTATGGCTACACCTTC. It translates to CASSPRGQSSPYGYTF.

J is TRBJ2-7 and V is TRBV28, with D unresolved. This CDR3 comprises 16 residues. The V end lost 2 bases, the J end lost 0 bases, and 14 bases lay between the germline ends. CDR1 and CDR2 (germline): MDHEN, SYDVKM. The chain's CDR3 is CASSLPPTGRSYEQYF. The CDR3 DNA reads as TGTGCCAGCAGTTTACCCCCCACGGGCCGCTCCTACGAGCAGTACTTC.

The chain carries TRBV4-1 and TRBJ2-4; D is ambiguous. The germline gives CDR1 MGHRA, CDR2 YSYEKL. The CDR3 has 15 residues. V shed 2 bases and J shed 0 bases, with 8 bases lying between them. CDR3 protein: CASSQFTPAKNIQYF. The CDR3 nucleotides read TGCGCCAGCAGCCAATTCACACCAGCCAAAAACATTCAGTACTTC.

The CDR3 coding sequence is TGTGCCAGCAGCTTTGGTCAGAACCCAGCCTACAATGAGCAGTTCTTC. It encodes CASSFGQNPAYNEQFF. The genes are TRBV5-6 and TRBJ2-1; D gene ambiguous. The CDR3 loop spans 16 amino acids. The germline V and J ends were trimmed by 2 bases and 2 bases, with 14 bases remaining between them. Germline CDR1 and CDR2: SGHDT and YYEEEE.

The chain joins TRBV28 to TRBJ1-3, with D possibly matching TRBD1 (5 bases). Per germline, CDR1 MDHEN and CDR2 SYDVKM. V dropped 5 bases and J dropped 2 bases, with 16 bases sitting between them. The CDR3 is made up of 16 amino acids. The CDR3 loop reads CASSPWDPVAGNTIYF. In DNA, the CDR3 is TGTGCCAGCAGTCCTTGGGACCCGGTGGCTGGAAACACCATATATTTT.

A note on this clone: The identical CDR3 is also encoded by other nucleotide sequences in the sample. The CDR3 loop is CASSLGQGRNEQYF. CDR3 coding DNA: TGCGCCAGCAGCTTGGGGCAGGGGCGGAACGAGCAGTACTTC. V and J are TRBV5-1 and TRBJ2-7, with a possible D match to TRBD1 (6 bases). Germline V lookup: CDR1 SGHRS, CDR2 YFSETQ. V lost 0 bases, J lost 5 bases, and 12 bases lay in between. There are 14 residues in the CDR3.

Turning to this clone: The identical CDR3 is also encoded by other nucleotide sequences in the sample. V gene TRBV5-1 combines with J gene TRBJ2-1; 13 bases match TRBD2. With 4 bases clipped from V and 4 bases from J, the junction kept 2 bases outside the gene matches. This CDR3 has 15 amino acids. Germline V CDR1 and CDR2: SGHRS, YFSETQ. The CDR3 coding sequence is TGCGCCAGCAGCCCGGGACTAGCGGGATACAATGAGCAGTTCTTC. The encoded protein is CASSPGLAGYNEQFF.

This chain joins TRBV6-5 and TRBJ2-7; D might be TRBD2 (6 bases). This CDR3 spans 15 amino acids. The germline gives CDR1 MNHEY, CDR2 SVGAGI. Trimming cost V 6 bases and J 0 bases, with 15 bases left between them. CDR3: CASSWDSSRSYEQYF. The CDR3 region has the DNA TGTGCCAGCAGCTGGGACTCCTCGCGCTCCTACGAGCAGTACTTC.

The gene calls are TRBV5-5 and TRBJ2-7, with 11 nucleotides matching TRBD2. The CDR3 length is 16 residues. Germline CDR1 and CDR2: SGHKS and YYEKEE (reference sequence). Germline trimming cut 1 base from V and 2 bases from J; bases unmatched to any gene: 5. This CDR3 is CASSLLASGRTYEQYF. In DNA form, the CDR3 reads TGTGCCAGCAGCTTGTTGGCTAGCGGGAGGACCTACGAGCAGTACTTC.

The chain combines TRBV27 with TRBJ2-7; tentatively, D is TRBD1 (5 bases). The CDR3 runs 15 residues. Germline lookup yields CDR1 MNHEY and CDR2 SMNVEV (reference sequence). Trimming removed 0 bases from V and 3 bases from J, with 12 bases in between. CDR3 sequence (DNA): TGTGCCAGCAGTTTATCCCCAGCAGGGTTCTACGAGCAGTACTTC. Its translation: CASSLSPAGFYEQYF.

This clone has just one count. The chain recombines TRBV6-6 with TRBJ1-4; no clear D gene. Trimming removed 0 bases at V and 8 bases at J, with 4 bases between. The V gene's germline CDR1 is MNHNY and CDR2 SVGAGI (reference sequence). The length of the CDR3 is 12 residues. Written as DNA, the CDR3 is TGTGCCAGCAGTTACTCTTTCGAAAAACTGTTTTTT. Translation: CASSYSFEKLFF.

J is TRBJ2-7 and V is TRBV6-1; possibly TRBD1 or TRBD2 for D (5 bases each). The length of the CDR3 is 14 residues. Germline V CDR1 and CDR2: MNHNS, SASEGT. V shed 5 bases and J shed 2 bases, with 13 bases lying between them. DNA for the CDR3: TGTGCCAGCAGTTTCGGGGCCTTAACCTACGAGCAGTACTTC. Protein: CASSFGALTYEQYF.

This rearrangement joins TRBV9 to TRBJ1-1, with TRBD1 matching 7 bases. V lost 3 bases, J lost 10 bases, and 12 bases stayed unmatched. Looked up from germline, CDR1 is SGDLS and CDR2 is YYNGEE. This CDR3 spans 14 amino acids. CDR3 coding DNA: TGTGCCAGCAGCGCGACAGGGACCCCGGGTCGAGCTTTCTTT. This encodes CASSATGTPGRAFF.

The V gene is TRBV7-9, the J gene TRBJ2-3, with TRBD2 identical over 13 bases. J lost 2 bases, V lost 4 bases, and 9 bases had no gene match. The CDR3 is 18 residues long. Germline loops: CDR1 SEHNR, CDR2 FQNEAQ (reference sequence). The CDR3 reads CASSSQMTSGRNTDTQYF. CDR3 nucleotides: TGTGCCAGCAGCTCTCAAATGACTAGCGGGAGGAACACAGATACGCAGTATTTT. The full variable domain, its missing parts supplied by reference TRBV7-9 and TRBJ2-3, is DTGVSQNPRHKITKRGQNVTFRCDPISEHNRLYWYRQTLGQGPEFLTYFQNEAQLEKSRLLSDRFSAERPKGSFSTLEIQRTEQGDSAMYLCASSSQMTSGRNTDTQYFGPGTRLTVL.

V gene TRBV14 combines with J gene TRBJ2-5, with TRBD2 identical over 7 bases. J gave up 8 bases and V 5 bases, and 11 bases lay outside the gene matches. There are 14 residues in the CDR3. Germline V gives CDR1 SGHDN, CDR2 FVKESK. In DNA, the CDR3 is TGTGCCAGCAGCGACCGGGACTACGCAAAAACCCAGTACTTC. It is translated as CASSDRDYAKTQYF.

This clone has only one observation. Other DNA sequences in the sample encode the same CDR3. CDR3 sequence reads: CSARGSGELFF. In nucleotides, the CDR3 is TGCAGTGCCAGGGGGTCCGGGGAGCTGTTTTTT. This chain uses TRBV20-1 with TRBJ2-2; TRBD1 aligns across 7 bases. V lost 6 bases, J lost 6 bases, and 1 base stayed unmatched. This CDR3 spans 11 amino acids. Looked up from germline, CDR1 is DFQATT and CDR2 is SNEGSKA (reference sequence).

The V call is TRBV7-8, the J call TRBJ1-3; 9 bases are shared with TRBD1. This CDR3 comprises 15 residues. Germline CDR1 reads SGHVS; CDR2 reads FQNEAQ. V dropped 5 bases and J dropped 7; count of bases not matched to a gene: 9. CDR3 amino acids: CASSLQGASQNTIYF. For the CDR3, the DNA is TGTGCCAGCAGCCTACAGGGGGCAAGTCAGAACACCATATATTTT.

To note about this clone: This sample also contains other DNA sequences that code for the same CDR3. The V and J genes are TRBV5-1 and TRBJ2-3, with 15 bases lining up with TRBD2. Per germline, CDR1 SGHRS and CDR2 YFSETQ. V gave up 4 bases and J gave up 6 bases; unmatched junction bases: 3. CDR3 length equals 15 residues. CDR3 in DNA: TGCGCCAGCAGCACAGGACTAGCGGGAGGGGATACGCAGTATTTT. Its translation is CASSTGLAGGDTQYF.

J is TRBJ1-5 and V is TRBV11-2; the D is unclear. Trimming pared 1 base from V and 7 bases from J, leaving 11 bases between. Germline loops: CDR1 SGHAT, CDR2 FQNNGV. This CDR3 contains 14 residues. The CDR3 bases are TGTGCCAGCAGCTTAGGTAATGTTGGGCAGCCCCAGCATTTT. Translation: CASSLGNVGQPQHF.

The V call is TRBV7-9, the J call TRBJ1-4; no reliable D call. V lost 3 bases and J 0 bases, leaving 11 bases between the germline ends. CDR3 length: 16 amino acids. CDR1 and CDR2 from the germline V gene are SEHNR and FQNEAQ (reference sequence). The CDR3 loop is CASSLLTPATNEKLFF. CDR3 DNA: TGTGCCAGCAGCTTGTTGACCCCCGCAACTAATGAAAAACTGTTTTTT.

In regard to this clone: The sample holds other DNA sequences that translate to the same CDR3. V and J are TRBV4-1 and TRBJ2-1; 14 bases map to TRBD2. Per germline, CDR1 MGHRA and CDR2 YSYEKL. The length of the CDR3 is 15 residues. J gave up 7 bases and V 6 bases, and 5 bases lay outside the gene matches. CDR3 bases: TGCGCCAGCAGTCGCGGGACTAGCGGGGGAAATGAGCAGTTCTTC. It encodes CASSRGTSGGNEQFF.

The CDR3 here is CASSSAGFGNSGNTIYF. In DNA form, the CDR3 reads TGCGCCAGCAGCTCAGCCGGGTTCGGAAACTCTGGAAACACCATATATTTT. This sequence joins TRBV5-1 and TRBJ1-3; no firm D call. The V gene lost 3 bases and the J gene lost 0 bases, with 16 bases spanning the gap. CDR1 is SGHRS, CDR2 YFSETQ, per germline. The CDR3 totals 17 residues. Full variable domain (missing parts from reference TRBV5-1 and TRBJ1-3): KAGVTQTPRYLIKTRGQQVTLSCSPISGHRSVSWYQQTPGQGLQFLFEYFSETQRNKGNFPGRFSGRQFSNSRSEMNVSTLELGDSALYLCASSSAGFGNSGNTIYFGEGSWLTVV.

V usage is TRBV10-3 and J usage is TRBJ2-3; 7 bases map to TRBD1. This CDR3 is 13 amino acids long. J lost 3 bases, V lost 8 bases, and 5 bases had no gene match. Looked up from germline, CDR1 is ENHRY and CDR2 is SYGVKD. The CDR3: CAIEQGPTDTQYF. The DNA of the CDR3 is TGTGCCATCGAACAGGGGCCAACAGATACGCAGTATTTT.

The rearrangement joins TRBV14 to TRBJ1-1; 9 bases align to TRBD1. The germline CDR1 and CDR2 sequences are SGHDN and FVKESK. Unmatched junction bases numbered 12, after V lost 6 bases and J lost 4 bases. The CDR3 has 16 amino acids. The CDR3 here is CASSPTGGAIGTEAFF. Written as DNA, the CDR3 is TGTGCCAGCAGTCCAACAGGGGGCGCGATTGGCACTGAAGCTTTCTTT. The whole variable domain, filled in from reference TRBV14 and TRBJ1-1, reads EAGVTQFPSHSVIEKGQTVTLRCDPISGHDNLYWYRRVMGKEIKFLLHFVKESKQDESGMPNNRFLAERTGGTYSTLKVQPAELEDSGVYFCASSPTGGAIGTEAFFGQGTRLTVV.